This T cell receptor beta chain was retrieved from a study of identifying expanded T cells in peripheral blood. Study-wide results and caveats: Over two and four weeks, about 15 and 19 clones changed, versus 1.2 between replicates. Across healthy donors, higher total template counts meant significantly greater approximately two-week count variance.

Trimming removed 0 bases from V and 1 base from J, with 19 bases in between. The CDR3 has 18 residues. CDR1 SEHNR and CDR2 FQNEAQ come from the germline V gene (reference sequence). Turning to this clone: Its antigen is currently unknown.

Healthy donors had no documented immune events, such as infections, while sampled. Sequenced by immunoSEQ multiplex PCR; TCRdb stores in-frame clones only, minus some. The sample includes about 100,000 clones, 80% to 90% of them seen just once. This TCR was recovered from a person aged 18-70 years in good health. Specimen: blood. The chain couples TRBV7-9 to TRBJ2-7; D possibly matches TRBD1 or TRBD2 (5 bases each). As DNA, the CDR3 is TGTGCCAGCAGCTTAGCGGCGTTTGTTGGGACCTCATCCTACGAGCAGTACTTC. Its translation is CASSLAAFVGTSSYEQYF.